The next 27 T cell receptor beta chains were all read from a single sample in a study of graft-versus-host responses after intestinal transplantation. Method: immunoSEQ multiplex PCR; TCRdb's copy keeps in-frame clones and lacks some. Of over 65,000 clones in the sample, less than 95% were seen once. These receptors lack a known antigen. The sequencing here drew on unstimulated CD8+ T cells sorted from spleen or lymph node cells, taken before transplant. These receptor sequences come from a human donor who was the organ donor for an intestinal transplant.

J is TRBJ2-4 and V is TRBV5-6; D is unclear. Trimming removed 0 bases at V and 0 bases at J, with 4 bases between. The CDR3 covers 14 residues. Germline CDR1 SGHDT, CDR2 YYEEEE. The CDR3 loop is CASSLALAKNIQYF. Here the CDR3 DNA reads TGTGCCAGCAGCTTGGCCCTAGCCAAAAACATTCAGTACTTC.

The gene calls are TRBV5-1 and TRBJ2-5; 8 nucleotides align to TRBD1. This CDR3 has 13 residues. V trimming: 2 bases; J trimming: 7 bases; junction bases outside the gene matches: 4. Germline V gives CDR1 SGHRS, CDR2 YFSETQ. As DNA, the CDR3 is TGCGCCAGCAGCTTCCGACAGGGGTGGACCCAGTACTTC. This translates into CASSFRQGWTQYF.

The J gene is TRBJ1-1, the V gene TRBV7-9, with D perhaps matching TRBD1 (6 bases). The V end was cut by 7 bases, the J end by 4 bases, with 16 bases between. This CDR3 spans 14 amino acids. CDR1 is SEHNR and CDR2 is FQNEAQ in the germline V gene (reference sequence). The CDR3 nucleotides are TGTGCCAGCAACTCTGAAGGGGGAGGCACTGAAGCTTTCTTT. The encoded protein is CASNSEGGGTEAFF.

The J gene is TRBJ2-5, the V gene TRBV9; 9 bases fit TRBD2. Germline CDR1 SGDLS, CDR2 YYNGEE. The CDR3 length is 15 residues. V lost 0 bases, J lost 5 bases, and 5 bases stayed unmatched. In DNA form, the CDR3 reads TGTGCCAGCAGCGTAGATGGCGGGGGGGTGGAGACCCAGTACTTC. It translates to CASSVDGGGVETQYF.

V is TRBV6-5 and J is TRBJ1-1; D call uncertain. Germline-derived CDR1 and CDR2 are MNHEY and SVGAGI. V lost 9 bases and J 0 bases, leaving 11 bases between the germline ends. This CDR3 has 13 amino acids. Here the CDR3 reads CASGHTVNTEAFF. CDR3 DNA sequence: TGTGCCAGTGGCCATACTGTGAACACTGAAGCTTTCTTT.

This chain links TRBV6-1 with TRBJ2-5, with D possibly called TRBD1 or TRBD2 (6 bases each). V lost 2 bases and J 5 bases, leaving 15 bases between the germline ends. Germline V gives CDR1 MNHNS, CDR2 SASEGT. The CDR3 sequence is 15 residues long. The CDR3 DNA sequence: TGTGCCAGCAGTGAAAAGGGCGGGACATCGGAGACCCAGTACTTC. Amino acid sequence: CASSEKGGTSETQYF.

The genes are TRBV5-6 and TRBJ1-4; the match to TRBD1 covers 10 bases. Trimming cost V 3 bases and J 6 bases; bases outside gene matches: 2. The CDR3 totals 14 residues. Per the germline V gene, CDR1 is SGHDT and CDR2 is YYEEEE. The CDR3 nucleotides are TGTGCCAGCAGCTCCGGGACAGGGGATGAAAAACTGTTTTTT. Encoded protein: CASSSGTGDEKLFF.

This chain links TRBV6-5 with TRBJ1-1; no definite D call. V lost 2 bases and J lost 0, with 7 bases in between. The CDR3 runs to 14 residues. Germline V gene lookup returns CDR1 MNHEY and CDR2 SVGAGI. CDR3 sequence (DNA): TGTGCCAGCAGTTACGGCAGCATGAACACTGAAGCTTTCTTT. As protein: CASSYGSMNTEAFF.

This rearrangement joins TRBV4-1 to TRBJ2-3, with 9 bases identical to TRBD1. The V gene end was trimmed by 2 bases and the J gene end by 0 bases; junction bases not matched to a gene: 6. Germline V gene data show CDR1 as MGHRA and CDR2 as YSYEKL. This CDR3 comprises 17 residues. The CDR3 DNA follows: TGCGCCAGCAGCCAACAGTCCGGGACAGGGAGCACAGATACGCAGTATTTT. Its translation is CASSQQSGTGSTDTQYF.

The chain couples TRBV19 to TRBJ2-1; TRBD2 agrees at 8 bases. The CDR3 extends over 14 amino acids. Germline assignment: CDR1 LNHDA and CDR2 SQIVND (reference sequence). Trimming cost V 6 bases and J 4 bases; bases outside gene matches: 5. CDR3 region: CASSASGSYNEQFF. CDR3 DNA: TGTGCCAGTAGCGCCAGCGGGAGTTACAATGAGCAGTTCTTC.

This clone was detected only once. The J gene is TRBJ1-1, the V gene TRBV12-5, with 8 bases aligning to TRBD1. The CDR3 is 12 amino acids. Germline V gene sequence: CDR1 LGHNT, CDR2 FRNRAP. J lost 6 bases, V lost 9 bases, and 6 bases had no gene match. Here the CDR3 DNA reads TGTGCTAGCGCCGACAGGGGTTCTGAAGCTTTCTTT. Its protein product is CASADRGSEAFF. The full variable domain, rest sourced from reference TRBV12-5 and TRBJ1-1, is DARVTQTPRHKVTEMGQEVTMRCQPILGHNTVFWYRQTMMQGLELLAYFRNRAPLDDSGMPKDRFSAEMPDATLATLKIQPSEPRDSAVYFCASADRGSEAFFGQGTRLTVV.

The rearrangement links TRBV28 to TRBJ1-1; D gene ambiguous. Trimming cost V 3 bases and J 3 bases, with 8 bases left between them. Germline V gene data show CDR1 as MDHEN and CDR2 as SYDVKM. The CDR3 consists of 13 residues. The CDR3, as DNA: TGTGCCAGCAGTTTTTGGGATTACACTGAAGCTTTCTTT. Its translation: CASSFWDYTEAFF.

This clone was detected once. This chain uses TRBV6-1 with TRBJ2-7, with D hard to call. The V gene lost 1 base and the J gene lost 3 bases, with 7 bases spanning the gap. CDR3 length: 13 residues. Per germline, CDR1 MNHNS and CDR2 SASEGT. For the CDR3, the DNA is TGTGCCAGCAGTGAAGTTTCCAGCTACGAGCAGTACTTC. Translated, it gives CASSEVSSYEQYF.

The V and J genes are TRBV2 and TRBJ1-3; tentatively, D is TRBD1 (5 bases). Looked up from germline, CDR1 is SNHLY and CDR2 is FYNNEI. This CDR3 has 13 residues. Trimming took off 3 bases at V and 8 bases at J, with 11 bases between the two ends. CDR3 loop: CASSEGQGHTIYF. The CDR3 nucleotides are TGTGCCAGCAGTGAGGGGCAGGGCCACACCATATATTTT.

V usage is TRBV27 and J usage is TRBJ2-6; D not resolved. V was cut by 3 bases and J by 3 bases, with 3 bases left in between. The CDR3 loop spans 13 amino acids. The germline V gene encodes CDR1 MNHEY and CDR2 SMNVEV (reference sequence). CDR3: CASSFHGANVLTF. CDR3 in DNA: TGTGCCAGCAGTTTCCATGGGGCCAACGTCCTGACTTTC.

For this clone: The identical CDR3 is also encoded by other nucleotide sequences in the sample. The rearrangement joins TRBV27 to TRBJ1-1; perhaps TRBD1 as D (5 bases). The CDR3 has 14 residues. Per the germline V gene, CDR1 is MNHEY and CDR2 is SMNVEV (reference sequence). Trimming removed 0 bases at V and 1 base at J, with 6 bases between. CDR3 DNA: TGTGCCAGCAGTTTATCGGGGGGGAACACTGAAGCTTTCTTT. Translation gives CASSLSGGNTEAFF.

The CDR3 loop reads CASRPGQGATGYTF. The DNA of the CDR3 is TGTGCCAGCAGGCCGGGACAGGGGGCGACTGGCTACACCTTC. This chain connects TRBV27 to TRBJ1-2; 12 bases fit TRBD1. Per germline, CDR1 MNHEY and CDR2 SMNVEV (reference sequence). Trimming at V came to 6 bases and at J to 7 bases, leaving 6 bases not matched to a gene. CDR3 size: 14 residues.

V and J are TRBV9 and TRBJ1-2, with 8 nucleotides matching TRBD1. Germline assignment: CDR1 SGDLS and CDR2 YYNGEE. This CDR3 contains 12 residues. V dropped 2 bases and J dropped 8; count of bases not matched to a gene: 2. This CDR3 is CASSVTGGGYTF. CDR3 coding DNA: TGTGCCAGCAGCGTCACAGGGGGAGGCTACACCTTC.

The genes are TRBV7-6 and TRBJ2-3; TRBD1 matches 8 bases. The CDR3 runs 16 residues. The ends lost 0 bases at V and 2 bases at J; junction bases unmatched: 4. Germline lookup yields CDR1 SGHVS and CDR2 FNYEAQ. In DNA, the CDR3 is TGTGCCAGCAGCTTAGCGACAGGGGAGTCCACAGATACGCAGTATTTT. Encoded protein: CASSLATGESTDTQYF.

The V gene is TRBV23-1, the J gene TRBJ1-5, with D perhaps TRBD1 (6 bases). TRBV23-1 is an ORF for which the function is uncertain. The V gene lost 4 bases and the J gene lost 4 bases, with 17 bases spanning the gap. CDR3 length: 16 amino acids. In DNA form, the CDR3 reads TGCGCCAGCAGTCCCAGGGGCTCGGACTTGAATCAGCCCCAGCATTTT. Translated, it gives CASSPRGSDLNQPQHF.

The J gene is TRBJ1-2, the V gene TRBV25-1; TRBD1 aligns across 8 bases. The CDR3 length is 16 residues. Unmatched junction bases numbered 10, after V lost 7 bases and J lost 0 bases. CDR1 is MGHDK, CDR2 SYGVNS, per germline. CDR3 nucleotide sequence: TGTGCCAGCACTACCTCGACAGGGGTTACTAACTATGGCTACACCTTC. It is translated as CASTTSTGVTNYGYTF.

The J gene is TRBJ2-7, the V gene TRBV4-1, with a possible D match to TRBD1 (5 bases). This CDR3 is 14 amino acids long. V dropped 2 bases and J dropped 7 bases, with 15 bases sitting between them. Germline-derived CDR1 and CDR2 are MGHRA and YSYEKL. In nucleotides, the CDR3 is TGCGCCAGCAGCCAACTCCAGGCCGCAGGGGAGCAGTACTTC. Its translation is CASSQLQAAGEQYF.

The chain links TRBV7-2 to TRBJ2-7; a possible D gene is TRBD1 (6 bases). The CDR3 has 13 amino acids. Trimming shortened V by 5 bases and J by 2 bases, and 10 bases separated the two germline ends. Germline CDR1 SGHTA, CDR2 FQGNSA. CDR3 residues: CASSSGQTYEQYF. The CDR3 DNA reads as TGTGCCAGCAGCAGCGGACAGACCTACGAGCAGTACTTC.

The rearrangement uses TRBV7-9 and TRBJ2-4, with D unclear. This CDR3 has 12 amino acids. The germline V gene encodes CDR1 SEHNR and CDR2 FQNEAQ (reference sequence). V shed 3 bases and J shed 5 bases, with 5 bases lying between them. CDR3 in DNA: TGTGCCAGCAGCTTCGGTCAAAACATTCAGTACTTC. Its translation is CASSFGQNIQYF.

The CDR3 sequence: CASSLSPDEYEQYF. For the CDR3, the DNA is TGTGCCAGCAGTTTAAGCCCCGACGAGTACGAGCAGTACTTC. The J gene is TRBJ2-7, the V gene TRBV27; D unresolved. The V gene lost 2 bases and the J gene lost 4 bases, with 12 bases spanning the gap. Germline V gene data show CDR1 as MNHEY and CDR2 as SMNVEV (reference sequence). CDR3 size: 14 residues.

The V gene is TRBV5-1, the J gene TRBJ2-7, with 8 nucleotides matching TRBD1. V trimming: 4 bases; J trimming: 0 bases; junction bases outside the gene matches: 3. Germline loops: CDR1 SGHRS, CDR2 YFSETQ. The CDR3 loop spans 14 amino acids. CDR3 DNA: TGCGCCAGCAGCCAAACAGGGGGCTCCTACGAGCAGTACTTC. Protein sequence: CASSQTGGSYEQYF. Complete variable domain (other parts from reference TRBV5-1 and TRBJ2-7): KAGVTQTPRYLIKTRGQQVTLSCSPISGHRSVSWYQQTPGQGLQFLFEYFSETQRNKGNFPGRFSGRQFSNSRSEMNVSTLELGDSALYLCASSQTGGSYEQYFGPGTRLTVT.

This chain joins TRBV2 and TRBJ1-6; D not resolved. V lost 5 bases and J lost 0, with 8 bases in between. The CDR3 has 15 amino acids. Looked up from germline, CDR1 is SNHLY and CDR2 is FYNNEI. The CDR3 DNA reads as TGTGCCAGCAGTCTCAGAAGCTCCTATAATTCACCCCTCCACTTT. Amino acid sequence: CASSLRSSYNSPLHF.